Listed here are 30 T cell receptor beta chains from one sample, sequenced in a study of T cell changes during pregnancy in multiple sclerosis. Measured with immunoSEQ multiplex PCR; TCRdb has only the in-frame clones, and not every one. The sample comprises about 76,000 clones, approximately 93% of which are singletons, and approximately 2.5% rests with the top ten. The source material was peripheral blood, sampled in the second trimester of pregnancy. The receptors shown here come from a female donor with multiple sclerosis, enrolled in a pregnancy study.

This chain joins TRBV2 and TRBJ1-1; 8 nucleotides match TRBD1. Germline-derived CDR1 and CDR2 are SNHLY and FYNNEI. This CDR3 has 14 residues. The ends lost 6 bases at V and 1 base at J; junction bases unmatched: 4. CDR3: CASRLDRENTEAFF. CDR3 nucleotide sequence: TGTGCCAGCAGGCTGGACAGGGAGAACACTGAAGCTTTCTTT.

The chain combines TRBV9 with TRBJ2-1, with a weak D call TRBD1 (5 bases). This CDR3 is 17 amino acids long. V lost 3 bases, J lost 7 bases, and 23 bases lay in between. Germline loops: CDR1 SGDLS, CDR2 YYNGEE. The CDR3 region has the DNA TGTGCCAGCAGCGCACATGACCGTTTCAGGGTTGGGAATGAGCAGTTCTTC. It encodes CASSAHDRFRVGNEQFF. The complete variable domain, with remaining parts taken from reference TRBV9 and TRBJ2-1, reads DSGVTQTPKHLITATGQRVTLRCSPRSGDLSVYWYQQSLDQGLQFLIQYYNGEERAKGNILERFSAQQFPDLHSELNLSSLELGDSALYFCASSAHDRFRVGNEQFFGPGTRLTVL.

The rearrangement joins TRBV5-1 to TRBJ2-2; 10 bases map to TRBD2. CDR1 and CDR2 from the germline V gene are SGHRS and YFSETQ. The CDR3 has 15 amino acids. J was trimmed by 6 bases and V by 2 bases; bases with no gene match: 4. The chain's CDR3 is CASSLPSGGPGELFF. The CDR3 DNA follows: TGCGCCAGCAGCTTACCTAGCGGGGGACCCGGGGAGCTGTTTTTT.

This clone was observed a few times. This chain uses TRBV2 with TRBJ1-1, with 7 bases fitting TRBD1. CDR1 SNHLY and CDR2 FYNNEI come from the germline V gene. The CDR3 is 12 amino acids. With V trimmed by 5 bases and J by 7 bases, 4 bases remained unmatched. CDR3 protein: CASSRDSREAFF. The DNA of the CDR3 is TGTGCCAGCAGTAGGGACAGCCGTGAAGCTTTCTTT.

This chain links TRBV28 with TRBJ2-2; tentative D call: TRBD1 (5 bases). Germline values: CDR1 MDHEN, CDR2 SYDVKM. The CDR3 spans 14 residues. Deletions cut 1 base from V and 7 bases from J, with 10 bases between. CDR3 sequence: CASSLSIQGGELFF. DNA of the CDR3: TGTGCCAGCAGTTTATCGATTCAGGGCGGGGAGCTGTTTTTT.

The chain is built from TRBV11-2 and TRBJ1-1, with a weak D call TRBD1 (5 bases). The CDR3 length is 14 residues. Germline CDR1 and CDR2: SGHAT and FQNNGV. Trimming took 3 bases from V and 4 from J, leaving 12 bases between them. The chain's CDR3 is CASSLGLTSTEAFF. CDR3 DNA: TGTGCCAGCAGCTTGGGACTAACATCCACTGAAGCTTTCTTT.

The chain is built from TRBV2 and TRBJ1-1; possible D gene TRBD1, 6 bases. CDR1 is SNHLY and CDR2 is FYNNEI in the germline V gene. Deletions cut 10 bases from V and 2 bases from J, with 14 bases between. The CDR3 consists of 13 residues. The DNA for the CDR3 is TGTGCCACCCGGACAGATCTTAACACTGAAGCTTTCTTT. It encodes CATRTDLNTEAFF.

The J gene is TRBJ1-3, the V gene TRBV6-1; 9 bases fit TRBD1. CDR1 is MNHNS, CDR2 SASEGT, per germline. The J segment lost 2 bases and the V segment lost 10 bases, leaving 6 bases of the junction unmatched. This CDR3 is 14 amino acids long. The CDR3 DNA sequence: TGTGCCAACCTACAGGGGGCACCTGGAAACACCATATATTTT. Its translation is CANLQGAPGNTIYF.

CDR3 sequence: CASSTATGPAFF. CDR3 nucleotide sequence: TGTGCCAGCAGTACGGCGACAGGACCTGCTTTCTTT. The chain has TRBV25-1 and TRBJ1-1; perhaps TRBD1 as D (6 bases). V lost 5 bases to trimming and J lost 11 bases, with 15 bases between them. The CDR3 extends over 12 amino acids. Germline CDR1 and CDR2: MGHDK and SYGVNS.

V and J are TRBV7-2 and TRBJ1-5; unclear D gene. V lost 2 bases to trimming and J lost 7 bases, with 12 bases between them. Germline lookup yields CDR1 SGHTA and CDR2 FQGNSA. The CDR3 has 14 residues. This CDR3 reads CASSLYTGSQPQHF. CDR3 coding DNA: TGTGCCAGCAGCTTATATACGGGGAGCCAGCCCCAGCATTTT.

V gene TRBV5-1 combines with J gene TRBJ2-7, with D possibly matching TRBD1 (5 bases). Trimming pared 3 bases from V and 4 bases from J, leaving 8 bases between. The CDR3 consists of 12 residues. Germline lookup yields CDR1 SGHRS and CDR2 YFSETQ. The CDR3 loop reads CASSSDSYEQYF. For the CDR3, the DNA is TGCGCCAGCAGCTCTGACAGTTACGAGCAGTACTTC.

This chain joins TRBV19 and TRBJ1-3; D gene uncertain. Germline lookup yields CDR1 LNHDA and CDR2 SQIVND (reference sequence). V lost 7 bases to trimming and J lost 4 bases, with 17 bases between them. The CDR3 runs 15 residues. DNA of the CDR3: TGTGCCAGTAAAGAGTTAGTTAACTACGGAAACACCATATATTTT. Amino acids: CASKELVNYGNTIYF. The full variable domain, rest sourced from reference TRBV19 and TRBJ1-3, is DGGITQSPKYLFRKEGQNVTLSCEQNLNHDAMYWYRQDPGQGLRLIYYSQIVNDFQKGDIAEGYSVSREKKESFPLTVTSAQKNPTAFYLCASKELVNYGNTIYFGEGSWLTVV.

This chain joins TRBV6-6 and TRBJ2-5, with TRBD2 as a possible D gene (7 bases). This CDR3 has 12 residues. Trimming left V 6 bases short and J 7 bases short, with 12 bases between. Germline V gives CDR1 MNHNY, CDR2 SVGAGI (reference sequence). This CDR3 is CASSGGLGTQYF. The CDR3 region has the DNA TGTGCCAGCAGCGGGGGGCTTGGGACCCAGTACTTC.

V usage is TRBV4-2 and J usage is TRBJ1-1; D is unclear. V lost 1 base to trimming and J lost 2 bases, with 8 bases between them. This CDR3 contains 14 residues. Germline V gene lookup returns CDR1 LGHNA and CDR2 YNFKEQ. As DNA, the CDR3 is TGTGCCAGCAGCCAAGGGAGTTCCAACACTGAAGCTTTCTTT. It is translated as CASSQGSSNTEAFF.

This chain connects TRBV2 to TRBJ2-7, with D possibly being TRBD1 (5 bases). The CDR3 runs 15 residues. V was pared by 6 bases and J by 2 bases, with 17 bases between. Germline loops: CDR1 SNHLY, CDR2 FYNNEI. This CDR3 is CASRSRGLLTYEQYF. In nucleotides, the CDR3 is TGTGCCAGCAGGTCAAGGGGTCTTTTAACCTACGAGCAGTACTTC.

The chain is built from TRBV10-1 and TRBJ2-3; 7 positions match TRBD1. Germline V gives CDR1 WNHNN, CDR2 SYGVQD (reference sequence). V lost 0 bases, J lost 2 bases, and 8 bases stayed unmatched. This CDR3 has 17 residues. In nucleotides, the CDR3 is TGCGCCAGCAGTGAGTCGTACGGGACAGCCACCACAGATACGCAGTATTTT. The encoded protein is CASSESYGTATTDTQYF.

The chain has TRBV2 and TRBJ1-4; D is uncertain. Germline CDR1 SNHLY, CDR2 FYNNEI. CDR3 length: 13 residues. Trimming stripped 8 bases from V and 8 bases from J, with 15 bases between. CDR3 bases: TGTGCCAGCCGCCCGGGAGGAGAAGAAAAACTGTTTTTT. Encoded protein: CASRPGGEEKLFF.

The chain combines TRBV18 with TRBJ1-3; 8 positions match TRBD1. After removal of 2 bases from V and 8 bases from J, the junction contained 8 bases not matched to a gene. Germline CDR1 reads KGHSH; CDR2 reads LQKENI. This CDR3 comprises 15 residues. CDR3 nucleotides: TGTGCCAGCTCACCATGGACAGGGCTGGTGGACACCATATATTTT. It yields the protein CASSPWTGLVDTIYF.

This clone is a singleton in its sample. This rearrangement joins TRBV2 to TRBJ2-1, with D maybe TRBD2 (5 bases). CDR3 length: 14 amino acids. Germline values: CDR1 SNHLY, CDR2 FYNNEI. Trimming cost V 4 bases and J 7 bases, with 14 bases left between them. The chain's CDR3 is CASSVEVRRNEQFF. In DNA, the CDR3 is TGTGCCAGCAGTGTGGAGGTCAGGAGGAATGAGCAGTTCTTC.

The chain has TRBV4-1 and TRBJ2-1; D uncertain. The CDR3 loop spans 12 amino acids. V gave up 0 bases and J gave up 7 bases, with 4 bases separating them. CDR1 MGHRA and CDR2 YSYEKL come from the germline V gene. DNA for the CDR3: TGCGCCAGCAGCCAAGACAGAAATGAGCAGTTCTTC. Protein product: CASSQDRNEQFF.

This chain links TRBV27 with TRBJ1-1; 7 bases map to TRBD1. The V gene end was trimmed by 8 bases and the J gene end by 3 bases; junction bases not matched to a gene: 9. This CDR3 is 14 amino acids long. The germline gives CDR1 MNHEY, CDR2 SMNVEV (reference sequence). CDR3 coding DNA: TGTGCCAGCGCCCTTAACAGGGGAGACACTGAAGCTTTCTTT. Translation: CASALNRGDTEAFF.

The chain couples TRBV19 to TRBJ1-1; D not certain. The CDR3 spans 13 residues. Trimming left V 7 bases short and J 1 base short, with 10 bases between. Germline V lookup: CDR1 LNHDA, CDR2 SQIVND (reference sequence). The CDR3 loop reads CASTLLWNTEAFF. The DNA of the CDR3 is TGTGCCAGTACTCTATTGTGGAACACTGAAGCTTTCTTT.

CDR3 sequence (DNA): TGTGCCAGCAGCTTGGCCGCCAGTTCTAGCTCCTACGAGCAGTACTTC. This sequence encodes CASSLAASSSSYEQYF. The rearrangement uses TRBV5-4 and TRBJ2-7; D remains ambiguous. This CDR3 has 16 residues. The germline V gene encodes CDR1 SGHNT and CDR2 YYREEE (reference sequence). V was clipped by 0 bases and J by 0 bases, with 13 bases between them.

CDR3 DNA: TGTGCCAGCAGCCGTGACAGGGGAAACACTGAAGCTTTCTTT. It specifies CASSRDRGNTEAFF. The chain has TRBV6-5 and TRBJ1-1, with TRBD1 matching 8 bases. The CDR3 loop spans 14 amino acids. The V and J ends lost 6 bases and 2 bases, in that order; junction bases with no gene match: 5. Germline CDR1 and CDR2: MNHEY and SVGAGI.

This rearrangement joins TRBV5-8 to TRBJ1-4; D unclear. V was cut by 4 bases and J by 6 bases, with 13 bases left in between. This CDR3 is built from 14 residues. In germline, CDR1 is SGHTS, CDR2 YDEGEE. The CDR3 nucleotides read TGTGCCAGCAGCCCAGGAGGGTTGTATGAAAAACTGTTTTTT. This translates into CASSPGGLYEKLFF.

This chain links TRBV4-2 with TRBJ2-7, with 7 bases lining up with TRBD2. The junction had 8 bases not matched to a gene; V was cut back by 0 bases and J by 3 bases. Germline assignment: CDR1 LGHNA and CDR2 YNFKEQ. The CDR3 covers 16 residues. CDR3 residues: CASSQEWGREYYEQYF. CDR3 in DNA: TGTGCCAGCAGCCAAGAGTGGGGGAGGGAATACTACGAGCAGTACTTC.

The chain is built from TRBV7-2 and TRBJ2-7; 11 bases map to TRBD1. Germline-derived CDR1 and CDR2 are SGHTA and FQGNSA. This CDR3 is built from 15 residues. The trim removed 3 bases at V and 1 base at J, leaving 2 bases unmatched. The chain's CDR3 is CASSFGTGGSYEQYF. In DNA form, the CDR3 reads TGTGCCAGCAGCTTCGGGACAGGGGGATCCTACGAGCAGTACTTC.

This clone was found once. The gene calls are TRBV6-5 and TRBJ2-1; perhaps TRBD2 as D (5 bases). The V end lost 6 bases, the J end lost 8 bases, and 20 bases lay between the germline ends. CDR3 length: 15 residues. Per the germline V gene, CDR1 is MNHEY and CDR2 is SVGAGI. CDR3 DNA: TGTGCCAGCAGGCCGACCGGGGTTCCTGGAGATGAGCAGTTCTTC. This sequence encodes CASRPTGVPGDEQFF.

The gene calls are TRBV6-1 and TRBJ1-2; the D gene is possibly TRBD1 (5 bases). The CDR3 is 13 amino acids. Trimming took off 2 bases at V and 7 bases at J, with 11 bases between the two ends. Germline lookup yields CDR1 MNHNS and CDR2 SASEGT. CDR3 amino acids: CASSETDRSGYTF. CDR3 bases: TGTGCCAGCAGTGAAACTGACAGAAGTGGCTACACCTTC.

The chain joins TRBV4-1 to TRBJ1-1; 7 bases match TRBD1. Germline lookup yields CDR1 MGHRA and CDR2 YSYEKL. The CDR3 length is 15 residues. With V trimmed by 2 bases and J by 4 bases, 7 bases remained unmatched. CDR3 sequence reads: CASSQLGQAGTEAFF. For the CDR3, the DNA is TGCGCCAGCAGCCAACTAGGACAGGCAGGCACTGAAGCTTTCTTT.